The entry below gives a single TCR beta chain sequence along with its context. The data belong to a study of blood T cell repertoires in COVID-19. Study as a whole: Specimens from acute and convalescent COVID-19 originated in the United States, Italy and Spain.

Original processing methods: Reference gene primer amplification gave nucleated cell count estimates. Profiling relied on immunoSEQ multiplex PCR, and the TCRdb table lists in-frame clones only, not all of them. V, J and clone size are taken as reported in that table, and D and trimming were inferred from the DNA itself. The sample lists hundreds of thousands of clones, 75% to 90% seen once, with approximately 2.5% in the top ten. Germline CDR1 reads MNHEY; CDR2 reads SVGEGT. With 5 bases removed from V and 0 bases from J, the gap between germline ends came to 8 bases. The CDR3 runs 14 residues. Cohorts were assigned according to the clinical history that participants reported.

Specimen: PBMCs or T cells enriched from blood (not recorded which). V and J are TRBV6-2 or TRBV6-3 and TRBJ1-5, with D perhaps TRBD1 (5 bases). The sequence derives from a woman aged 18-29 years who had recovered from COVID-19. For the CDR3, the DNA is TGTGCCAGCAGTGCAGGGTATAGCAATCAGCCCCAGCATTTT. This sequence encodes CASSAGYSNQPQHF.